This T cell receptor (beta chain) stems from a study of Graves' ophthalmopathy and Graves' hyperthyroidism. Whole-study findings and limits: Blood also held most thyroid clonotypes expanded above 0.001 frequency.

Investigators amplified TCR beta CDR3 regions from RNA transcripts. An initial RT-PCR round employing HTBI primers preceded a second-round multiplex PCR. A single record per CDR3 protein comes from TCRdb applying MiXCR to the multiplex PCR reads. In the table there are 600,000 to 700,000 distinct CDR3 sequences, about two fifths of which are singletons. Unmatched junction bases numbered 6, after V lost 4 bases and J lost 5 bases. CDR3 length: 14 amino acids. The germline gives CDR1 SGHRS, CDR2 YFSETQ. As for this clonotype: What it binds is unknown.

The TCR sequence derives from an adult man with Graves' ophthalmopathy. The sample taken for sequencing was peripheral blood. The chain has TRBV5-1 and TRBJ1-5; TRBD1 matches at 7 bases. The CDR3 is CASSQYTGDQPQHF. As DNA, the CDR3 is TGCGCCAGCAGCCAATACACAGGGGATCAGCCCCAGCATTTT.